The 17 T cell receptor beta chains below were found in one sample sequenced in a study of T cells in Graves' hyperthyroidism and ophthalmopathy. Template material for amplifying TCR beta CDR3 regions consisted of RNA transcripts. The TCR CDR3 was amplified in a first-round RT-PCR using the HTBI primer set. A single record per CDR3 protein comes from TCRdb applying MiXCR to the multiplex PCR reads. The sample records approximately 530,000 distinct CDR3 sequences, about 20% being singletons. The sequenced sample consisted of blood. Receptors were obtained from a man aged 35-49 years with Graves' ophthalmopathy.

This rearrangement joins TRBV20-1 to TRBJ2-5; 11 positions match TRBD2. The V gene's germline CDR1 is DFQATT and CDR2 SNEGSKA (reference sequence). V shed 2 bases, J shed 0 bases, and the junction held 2 bases outside the gene matches. CDR3 size: 15 residues. This chain's CDR3 is CSARLAGGYQETQYF. The CDR3 coding sequence is TGCAGTGCTAGACTAGCGGGGGGCTACCAAGAGACCCAGTACTTC.

There are many counts of this clonotype. The chain has TRBV7-2 and TRBJ2-2; no firm D call. The CDR3 consists of 14 residues. CDR1 and CDR2 from the germline V gene are SGHTA and FQGNSA. V was trimmed by 0 bases and J by 7 bases, leaving 9 bases between them. CDR3: CASSLARLGGELFF. CDR3 in DNA: TGTGCCAGCAGCTTAGCCCGTTTGGGCGGGGAGCTGTTTTTT.

This clonotype was seen many times. The CDR3 region has the DNA TGCAGTGCCCGAGAGCGGGGGCAAGAGACCCAGTACTTC. It is translated as CSARERGQETQYF. This sequence joins TRBV20-1 and TRBJ2-5; 8 nucleotides agree with TRBD2. Losses at the gene ends were 6 bases for V and 2 bases for J; bases not matched to a gene: 5. The CDR3 length is 13 residues. Germline lookup yields CDR1 DFQATT and CDR2 SNEGSKA (reference sequence).

CDR3 protein: CASSPRGGSYGYTF. As DNA, the CDR3 is TGTGCCAGCAGCCCCCGTGGGGGGAGTTATGGCTACACCTTC. This chain links TRBV27 with TRBJ1-2; D is perhaps TRBD1 (5 bases). Per germline, CDR1 MNHEY and CDR2 SMNVEV (reference sequence). The CDR3 covers 14 residues. V shed 6 bases and J shed 5 bases, with 16 bases lying between them.

The chain combines TRBV20-1 with TRBJ1-1; D not certain. This CDR3 has 13 residues. In germline, CDR1 is DFQATT, CDR2 SNEGSKA (reference sequence). Trimming shortened V by 5 bases and J by 2 bases, and 12 bases separated the two germline ends. This chain's CDR3 is CSAYGLTNTEAFF. CDR3 DNA: TGCAGTGCTTATGGATTAACCAACACTGAAGCTTTCTTT.

This clonotype has a count of ten or more. The V gene is TRBV7-2, the J gene TRBJ2-4; 9 bases agree with TRBD2. Per germline, CDR1 SGHTA and CDR2 FQGNSA. Trimming cost V 2 bases and J 12 bases; bases outside gene matches: 5. This CDR3 has 13 residues. CDR3: CASSLRLREGQYF. The CDR3 DNA reads TGTGCCAGCAGCTTACGATTGCGGGAGGGTCAGTACTTC.

This clonotype was observed many times. The chain has TRBV6-5 and TRBJ2-7; 10 bases are shared with TRBD2. The CDR3 loop spans 15 amino acids. CDR1 is MNHEY, CDR2 SVGAGI, per germline. V shed 0 bases, J shed 3 bases, and the junction held 2 bases outside the gene matches. The CDR3 loop is CASSYSLAGGYEQYF. The CDR3 coding sequence is TGTGCCAGCAGTTACTCTTTAGCGGGAGGCTACGAGCAGTACTTC.

CDR3 region: CAIRELAGTDTQYF. The CDR3 region has the DNA TGTGCCATCAGGGAACTAGCGGGAACAGATACGCAGTATTTT. The chain is built from TRBV10-3 and TRBJ2-3; 10 positions agree with TRBD2. Trimming cost V 6 bases and J 3 bases; bases outside gene matches: 3. The CDR3 runs 14 residues. Per the germline V gene, CDR1 is ENHRY and CDR2 is SYGVKD.

This chain uses TRBV12-3 or TRBV12-4 with TRBJ1-5; 12 nucleotides agree with TRBD1. With V trimmed by 6 bases and J by 6 bases, 9 bases remained unmatched. The CDR3 covers 16 residues. CDR3 loop: CASSQGTGGIGQPQHF. CDR3 nucleotide sequence: TGTGCCAGCAGCCAGGGGACAGGGGGCATCGGTCAGCCCCAGCATTTT.

Points on this clonotype: Germline and junction disagree at one end, which may indicate a read error. The CDR3 DNA sequence: TGTGCTAGCAGCTTATCCGAGCGGGGTAGAGATGAGCAGTTCTTC. Translated, it gives CASSLSERGRDEQFF. The chain employs TRBV7-7 and TRBJ2-1, with 7 bases aligning to TRBD2. The CDR3 has 15 amino acids. CDR1 is SSHAT, CDR2 FNYEAQ, per germline (reference sequence). Based on the CDR3 plus reference TRBV7-7 and TRBJ2-1, the full variable domain is GAGVSQSPRYKVTKRGQDVTLRCDPISSHATLYWYQQALGQGPEFLTYFNYEAQPDKSGLPSDRFSAERPEGSISTLTIQRTEQRDSAMYRCASSLSERGRDEQFFGPGTRLTVL.

There are many counts of this clonotype. V is TRBV5-1 and J is TRBJ2-1; 7 positions match TRBD2. Per the germline V gene, CDR1 is SGHRS and CDR2 is YFSETQ. The CDR3 has 16 residues. Trimming at V came to 0 bases and at J to 3 bases, leaving 6 bases not matched to a gene. The CDR3 nucleotides are TGCGCCAGCAGCTTGGCGTCTGGCGGGGGCTACAATGAGCAGTTCTTC. Amino acids: CASSLASGGGYNEQFF.

At least ten counts were recorded for this clonotype. The CDR3 sequence is CASSSYLNYEQYF. Written as DNA, the CDR3 is TGTGCCAGCAGTTCGTACCTAAACTACGAGCAGTACTTC. The chain employs TRBV28 and TRBJ2-7; D ambiguous. The V gene's germline CDR1 is MDHEN and CDR2 SYDVKM. The CDR3 contains 13 residues. V lost 4 bases, J lost 3 bases, and 10 bases lay in between.

This chain uses TRBV6-2 or TRBV6-3 with TRBJ2-1, with 8 bases lining up with TRBD2. The germline V gene has CDR1 MNHEY and CDR2 SVGEGT. This CDR3 is built from 11 residues. V was pared by 7 bases and J by 9 bases, with 2 bases of the junction left unmatched. For the CDR3, the DNA is TGTGCCAGCACCCGGGGGGGTGAGCAGTTCTTC. Protein product: CASTRGGEQFF.

This clonotype has ten or more counts. J is TRBJ1-1 and V is TRBV6-1; 9 bases are shared with TRBD1. The germline gives CDR1 MNHNS, CDR2 SASEGT. The CDR3 totals 15 residues. J lost 11 bases, V lost 6 bases, and 16 bases had no gene match. CDR3 sequence: CASRLQGALTALAFF. The CDR3 coding sequence is TGTGCCAGCAGGTTACAGGGGGCACTGACCGCGTTGGCTTTCTTT.

This clonotype was detected a few times. The chain employs TRBV7-2 and TRBJ2-1, with 15 nucleotides matching TRBD2. CDR3 length: 17 residues. The V gene's germline CDR1 is SGHTA and CDR2 FQGNSA. Trimming at V came to 4 bases and at J to 5 bases, leaving 6 bases not matched to a gene. CDR3 sequence reads: CASSWGLAGGGDNEQFF. The CDR3 DNA reads as TGTGCCAGCAGCTGGGGACTAGCGGGAGGTGGCGACAATGAGCAGTTCTTC.

This clonotype showed up many times. The genes are TRBV6-1 and TRBJ2-7; TRBD2 agrees at 15 bases. The trim removed 5 bases at V and 4 bases at J, leaving 3 bases unmatched. Germline V gene lookup returns CDR1 MNHNS and CDR2 SASEGT. The CDR3 has 15 amino acids. The CDR3 region has the DNA TGTGCCAGCAGTTCCGGACTAGCGGGAGGGTACGAGCAGTACTTC. Translation gives CASSSGLAGGYEQYF.

Only a few counts were recorded for this clonotype. The junction does not match germline at one end; this may be a read error. The chain carries TRBV6-5 and TRBJ2-7, with D uncertain. CDR1 is MNHEY, CDR2 SVGAGI, per germline. The CDR3 consists of 14 residues. The CDR3 nucleotides read TGTGCCAGCAGTTACGGCGACCAAACCTACGGGCAGTACTTC. As protein: CASSYGDQTYGQYF.